Listed here is a single T cell receptor (beta chain). The data stem from a study of brain T cells in children with intractable seizures. Sample time point: blood from clinic visit 5 months post-surgery; TSC patient then seizure free. The sequenced cases were selected for having the highest brain T cell transcript signatures. Only in-frame clones appear in the TCRdb table, and some are missing; sequencing was by immunoSEQ multiplex PCR. The sample yields about 340,000 clones, nearly 95% seen once. V lost 3 bases and J lost 1; bases outside the gene matches: 2. The germline V gene encodes CDR1 MNHEY and CDR2 SMNVEV (reference sequence). The CDR3 spans 16 residues.

The sample was peripheral blood, taken less than 6 months after surgery. The receptor was isolated from a boy under three years old with tuberous sclerosis and intractable seizures. V and J are TRBV27 and TRBJ2-6; 8 nucleotides line up with TRBD2. CDR3 protein: CASSFGGVSGANVLTF. The CDR3 DNA reads as TGTGCCAGCAGTTTCGGGGGGGTATCTGGGGCCAACGTCCTGACTTTC.